This T cell receptor beta chain was identified in a study of cytomegalovirus exposure and HLA in healthy donors. PCR involved 60 Vbeta and 13 Jbeta primers. Measured with immunoSEQ multiplex PCR; TCRdb has only the in-frame clones, and not every one. The repertoire holds some 150,000 clones, with around four fifths as singletons. The CDR3 has 14 amino acids. Trimming shortened V by 4 bases and J by 4 bases, and 14 bases separated the two germline ends. Germline CDR1 reads SGDLS; CDR2 reads YYNGEE. Notes on this clone: Its specificity is unknown.

General study points: Researchers left out some V segments, among them TRBV6-2 and TRBV6-3, as indistinguishable.

The chain links TRBV9 to TRBJ1-2; D may be TRBD1 (5 bases). What was sequenced was PBMCs. This sequence was found in a woman aged 45-60 years in good health and CMV-seropositive. The CDR3 sequence is CASSPLGGVYGYTF. As DNA, the CDR3 is TGTGCCAGCAGCCCACTTGGGGGGGTCTATGGCTACACCTTC.